Following are 10 T cell receptor beta chains from one sample sequenced in a study of blood T cell repertoires in COVID-19. The table came from immunoSEQ multiplex PCR; TCRdb's copy has only in-frame clones and leaves some out. Of 160,000 or so clones in the sample, about 80% are singletons; the top ten hold just over 0.55%. Sequencing input: peripheral blood. Receptors originate from a man aged 60-69 years with acute or convalescent COVID-19.

The chain carries TRBV18 and TRBJ2-3; a weak D match, TRBD1 (6 bases). CDR3 length: 14 amino acids. V was shortened by 3 bases and J by 5 bases, with 12 bases between the two germline ends. In germline, CDR1 is KGHSH, CDR2 LQKENI. This CDR3 is CASSPRTAQDTQYF. CDR3 nucleotides: TGTGCCAGCTCACCCCGGACAGCCCAAGATACGCAGTATTTT.

The chain couples TRBV4-1 to TRBJ2-5; D is possibly TRBD1 (6 bases). Germline values: CDR1 MGHRA, CDR2 YSYEKL. With 5 bases removed from V and 5 bases from J, the gap between germline ends came to 15 bases. The CDR3 consists of 14 residues. This chain's CDR3 is CASSFGTRGETQYF. The CDR3 coding sequence is TGCGCCAGCAGCTTCGGGACCAGGGGCGAGACCCAGTACTTC.

The rearrangement joins TRBV15 to TRBJ1-2, with a weak D call TRBD1 (6 bases). Germline V CDR1 and CDR2: LNHNV, YYDKDF (reference sequence). V gave up 1 base and J gave up 3 bases, with 18 bases separating them. The CDR3 has 17 amino acids. The CDR3 is CATSRVGKGEWDYGYTF. The CDR3 DNA follows: TGTGCCACCAGCAGAGTTGGGAAGGGGGAGTGGGACTATGGCTACACCTTC.

Of note for this clone: One end of the junction is discordant with germline, which a read error may explain. Other DNA sequences in the same sample also yield this CDR3. J is TRBJ2-7 and V is TRBV5-1; maybe TRBD2 (5 bases). Germline values: CDR1 SGHRS, CDR2 YFSETQ. The length of the CDR3 is 11 residues. The CDR3 region has the DNA TGCGCCAGCAGCTTCCGGGGAGAGCAGTACTTT. This translates into CASSFRGEQYF.

The CDR3 DNA reads as TGTGCCAGCAGCTTAGCAAGCGGGGGGGCGGGCGAGCAGTACTTC. Translating gives CASSLASGGAGEQYF. The rearrangement uses TRBV7-8 and TRBJ2-7; 10 bases fit TRBD2. The junction had 5 bases not matched to a gene; V was cut back by 0 bases and J by 6 bases. From germline, CDR1 is SGHVS and CDR2 FQNEAQ. The CDR3 extends over 15 amino acids.

The J gene is TRBJ2-5, the V gene TRBV28; a weak D match, TRBD2 (6 bases). V was cut by 4 bases and J by 0 bases, with 21 bases left in between. This CDR3 is built from 18 residues. Looked up from germline, CDR1 is MDHEN and CDR2 is SYDVKM. Here the CDR3 reads CASSSPRDPVSYQETQYF. The CDR3 nucleotides are TGTGCCAGCAGTTCACCGCGGGACCCGGTTTCGTACCAAGAGACCCAGTACTTC. The full variable domain, rest sourced from reference TRBV28 and TRBJ2-5, is DVKVTQSSRYLVKRTGEKVFLECVQDMDHENMFWYRQDPGLGLRLIYFSYDVKMKEKGDIPEGYSVSREKKERFSLILESASTNQTSMYLCASSSPRDPVSYQETQYFGPGTRLLVL.

This sequence joins TRBV19 and TRBJ2-1, with D possibly TRBD1 on 6 matching bases. The CDR3 covers 15 residues. The ends were cut back, 3 bases at V and 0 bases at J, with 9 bases in the middle. Germline-derived CDR1 and CDR2 are LNHDA and SQIVND (reference sequence). CDR3 DNA: TGTGCCAGTAGTATCCCCAGGGGCTCCTACAATGAGCAGTTCTTC. Protein product: CASSIPRGSYNEQFF.

The gene calls are TRBV6-6 and TRBJ2-7; D uncertain. The V end lost 2 bases, the J end lost 5 bases, and 13 bases lay between the germline ends. Germline lookup yields CDR1 MNHNY and CDR2 SVGAGI (reference sequence). There are 14 residues in the CDR3. The CDR3 coding sequence is TGTGCCAGCAGTTACCCCCTGGCACCGAACGAGCAGTACTTC. It is translated as CASSYPLAPNEQYF.

V usage is TRBV30 and J usage is TRBJ1-2; TRBD1 might be the D (5 bases). V lost 0 bases, J lost 6 bases, and 20 bases lay in between. Germline V gene data show CDR1 as GTSNPN and CDR2 as SVGIG (reference sequence). CDR3 length: 16 residues. This CDR3 is CAWSVGGLTLRHGYTF. CDR3 DNA: TGTGCCTGGAGTGTGGGGGGGTTGACCCTACGACATGGCTACACCTTC.

This clone was seen a few times. This chain uses TRBV28 with TRBJ2-1, with 10 bases fitting TRBD2. Germline V gene data show CDR1 as MDHEN and CDR2 as SYDVKM. The CDR3 has 16 residues. V gave up 6 bases and J gave up 7 bases; unmatched junction bases: 12. The chain's CDR3 is CASSLAGAGGSNEQFF. Written as DNA, the CDR3 is TGTGCCAGCAGCCTCGCGGGAGCGGGAGGGTCAAATGAGCAGTTCTTC.